This TCR beta chain was sequenced during a study of a mutant IDH1 vaccine in newly diagnosed glioma. Only in-frame clones appear in the TCRdb table, and some are missing; sequencing was by immunoSEQ multiplex PCR. This table holds about 90,000 clones, approximately 89% found once. Time point indicated: week 47, end of study. It was 300 ug of mutant IDH1 20-mer peptide that made up each vaccine dose, given with topical imiquimod. This clone was counted a single time. No antigen is known for it. The sequencing used PBMCs, collected from a glioma patient whose treatment included an IDH1 peptide vaccine. This TCR derives from a woman aged 45 to 65 with glioma.

The CDR3 nucleotides are TGCGCCAGCAGCGCTATACTAGGGACATCTGGAAACACCATATATTTT. It encodes CASSAILGTSGNTIYF. The chain employs TRBV4-1 and TRBJ1-3; tentatively, D is TRBD1 (6 bases). V lost 5 bases and J lost 1, with 15 bases in between. This CDR3 has 16 residues. Germline CDR1 and CDR2: MGHRA and YSYEKL.